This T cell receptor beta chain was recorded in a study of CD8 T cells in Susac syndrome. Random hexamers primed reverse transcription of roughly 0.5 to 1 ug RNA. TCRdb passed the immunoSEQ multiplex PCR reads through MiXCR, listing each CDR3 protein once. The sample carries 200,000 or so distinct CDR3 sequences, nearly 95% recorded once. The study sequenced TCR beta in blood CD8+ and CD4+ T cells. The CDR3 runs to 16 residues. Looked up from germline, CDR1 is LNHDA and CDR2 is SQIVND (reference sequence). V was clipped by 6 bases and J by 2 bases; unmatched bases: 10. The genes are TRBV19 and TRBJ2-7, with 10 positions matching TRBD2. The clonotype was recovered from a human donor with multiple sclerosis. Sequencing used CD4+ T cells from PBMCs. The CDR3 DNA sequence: TGTGCCAGTAGCCGCGCGGGAGGGACTAGCGCCTACGAGCAGTACTTC. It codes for CASSRAGGTSAYEQYF.